The present T cell receptor beta chain was sequenced within a study of PD-1 blockade in classical Hodgkin lymphoma. As for the study in general: Patients were dosed intravenously with nivolumab at 3 mg/kg every 2 weeks. Study-wide findings and caveats: The diversity seen at baseline in complete responders resembled that of newly diagnosed patients. Later analyses included only patients treated at least 1 year post-ASCT. Researchers reported that CD4+ TCR diversity, though not CD8+, rose significantly by C4D1.

Time point denoted: cycle 4 day 1 (C4D1), after 6 weeks of nivolumab. All patients experienced relapse after autologous stem cell transplantation, and brentuximab vedotin exposure was variable. This CDR3 contains 17 residues. In germline, CDR1 is MNHNS, CDR2 SASEGT. The V gene end was trimmed by 4 bases and the J gene end by 2 bases; junction bases not matched to a gene: 11. A word on this clone: Its antigen is currently unknown.

Using immunoSEQ multiplex PCR, the repertoire was profiled, and TCRdb retains in-frame clones only, with some absent. This sample carries roughly 64,000 clones, about 90% of them seen once, and the ten largest clones take around 10%. The TCR comes from a human donor with classical Hodgkin lymphoma. V is TRBV6-1 and J is TRBJ2-3, with TRBD1 matching over 8 bases. Here the sequenced sample was peripheral blood mononuclear cells (PBMCs), taken before the fourth cycle of nivolumab. This chain's CDR3 is CASSVKTGASSTDTQYF. CDR3 coding DNA: TGTGCCAGCAGTGTAAAGACAGGGGCTTCCTCCACAGATACGCAGTATTTT.